These 19 T cell receptor beta chains originate from one sample sequenced in a study of metastatic and nonmetastatic thyroid tumors. TCRdb reassembled clones from the PCR reads with MiXCR. Counted here are tens of thousands of clones, roughly a quarter occurring once; the ten biggest clones make up nearly 10%. Treatment of any kind had been given to no patient before thyroid surgery. Specimen: blood. These TCRs come from a female donor with papillary thyroid cancer or a benign thyroid nodule (not recorded which). Some clones in this sample may be carry-over from other donors' samples.

Judged by abundance, this clone is medium-sized. The J gene is TRBJ2-7, the V gene TRBV6-1, with D perhaps matching TRBD2 (5 bases). The CDR3 sequence is 13 residues long. V dropped 8 bases and J dropped 3 bases, with 14 bases sitting between them. Germline V gives CDR1 MNHNS, CDR2 SASEGT. The CDR3 region is CASSPYRDYEQYF. The CDR3 coding sequence is TGTGCCAGCTCCCCCTACCGGGACTACGAGCAGTACTTC.

There are many counts of this clone. The chain combines TRBV3-1 with TRBJ1-5, with no clear D. There are 12 residues in the CDR3. From germline, CDR1 is LGHDT and CDR2 YNNKEL (reference sequence). The germline V and J ends were trimmed by 3 bases and 5 bases, with 5 bases remaining between them. CDR3: CASSQGYQPQHF. The CDR3 nucleotides read TGTGCCAGCAGCCAGGGTTATCAGCCCCAGCATTTT. The full variable domain, in which reference TRBV3-1 and TRBJ1-5 provide the parts outside the CDR3, is DTAVSQTPKYLVTQMGNDKSIKCEQNLGHDTMYWYKQDSKKFLKIMFSYNNKELIINETVPNRFSPKSPDKAHLNLHINSLELGDSAVYFCASSQGYQPQHFGDGTRLSIL.

In the case of this clone: A much larger clone differs by one base, so this may be a read error. Because it lacks the conserved phenylalanine or tryptophan at the end, this CDR3 is likely a read error. The genes are TRBV5-1 and TRBJ2-5; D not certain. Trimming left V 0 bases short and J 1 base short, with 10 bases between. The germline V gene encodes CDR1 SGHRS and CDR2 YFSETQ. This CDR3 has 15 residues. The CDR3: CASSLDGMGQETQYL. The CDR3 coding sequence is TGCGCCAGCAGCTTGGATGGCATGGGCCAAGAGACCCAGTACCTC.

In its sample, this clone was seen a few times. The V and J genes are TRBV19 and TRBJ1-6, with TRBD1 identical over 7 bases. Germline CDR1 reads LNHDA; CDR2 reads SQIVND (reference sequence). The V and J ends lost 8 bases and 10 bases, in that order; junction bases with no gene match: 11. The CDR3 sequence is 14 residues long. The CDR3 protein is CASERQGEGSPLHF. The CDR3 coding sequence is TGTGCCAGTGAGAGACAGGGAGAAGGATCACCCCTCCACTTT.

Remarks on this clone: A read error may be the cause here, since a much bigger clone is one base away. The chain combines TRBV20-1 with TRBJ2-7; 10 bases align to TRBD2. There are 10 residues in the CDR3. The germline gives CDR1 DFQATT, CDR2 SNEGSKA (reference sequence). In nucleotides, the CDR3 is TGCAGTGCTATTCCGCTAGCGGGGGTCTTC. This translates into CSAIPLAGVF.

There are many counts of this clone. V usage is TRBV12-3 or TRBV12-4 and J usage is TRBJ1-4; D gene ambiguous. The V end was cut by 3 bases, the J end by 4 bases, with 12 bases between. This CDR3 has 15 residues. The CDR3: CASSFRPVHNEKLFF. CDR3 coding DNA: TGTGCCAGCAGTTTTCGACCGGTACATAATGAAAAACTGTTTTTT.

The chain has TRBV19 and TRBJ1-2; the D is unclear. This CDR3 is built from 14 residues. Trimming left V 7 bases short and J 4 bases short, with 16 bases between. Germline assignment: CDR1 LNHDA and CDR2 SQIVND (reference sequence). CDR3 DNA: TGTGCCAGTAATCTACAGCCAGGTGTCTATGGCTACACCTTC. Its translation is CASNLQPGVYGYTF.

In this sample, this clone is medium-sized (0.01 to 0.1%). CDR3 sequence reads: CASSFLSYEQYF. In DNA form, the CDR3 reads TGTGCCAGCAGTTTTTTATCCTACGAGCAGTACTTC. The V and J genes are TRBV28 and TRBJ2-7, with D unresolved. CDR3 size: 12 residues. V lost 3 bases and J lost 1, with 4 bases in between. Germline V CDR1 and CDR2: MDHEN, SYDVKM.

This clone was found a few times. The final CDR3 position lacks the conserved phenylalanine or tryptophan, pointing to a likely read error. The V gene is TRBV9, the J gene TRBJ1-2, with 8 nucleotides matching TRBD1. The germline CDR1 and CDR2 sequences are SGDLS and YYNGEE. The trim removed 0 bases at V and 4 bases at J, leaving 2 bases unmatched. This CDR3 is built from 14 residues. CDR3 bases: TGTGCCAGCAGCGTAGACAGGGGGACCTATGGCTACACCTTA. Amino acids: CASSVDRGTYGYTL.

The chain employs TRBV5-1 and TRBJ2-7; the D gene is possibly TRBD2 (6 bases). V was cut by 0 bases and J by 2 bases, with 15 bases left in between. The CDR3 is 16 amino acids. The germline CDR1 and CDR2 sequences are SGHRS and YFSETQ. The CDR3: CASSLAPAGSPYEQYF. The CDR3 DNA reads as TGCGCCAGCAGCTTGGCTCCGGCGGGGTCACCCTACGAGCAGTACTTC. The complete variable domain, with remaining parts taken from reference TRBV5-1 and TRBJ2-7, reads KAGVTQTPRYLIKTRGQQVTLSCSPISGHRSVSWYQQTPGQGLQFLFEYFSETQRNKGNFPGRFSGRQFSNSRSEMNVSTLELGDSALYLCASSLAPAGSPYEQYFGPGTRLTVT.

This clone was recorded at least ten times. The V and J genes are TRBV30 and TRBJ1-2; the match to TRBD1 covers 8 bases. This CDR3 has 14 residues. The germline CDR1 and CDR2 sequences are GTSNPN and SVGIG (reference sequence). J gave up 5 bases and V 7 bases, and 12 bases lay outside the gene matches. CDR3 in amino acids: CASGRDRSFYGYTF. CDR3 bases: TGTGCCTCGGGGCGGGACAGGAGCTTTTATGGCTACACCTTC.

This clone was detected many times. The gene calls are TRBV6-1 and TRBJ1-1; 10 bases line up with TRBD1. CDR3 length: 14 amino acids. V lost 5 bases, J lost 5 bases, and 5 bases stayed unmatched. Germline CDR1 and CDR2: MNHNS and SASEGT. CDR3 DNA: TGTGCCAGCAGTCTAGACAGGGGGCGGACTGAAGCTTTCTTT. It yields the protein CASSLDRGRTEAFF.

The gene calls are TRBV10-2 and TRBJ1-1, with D maybe TRBD1 (6 bases). The CDR3 sequence is 13 residues long. CDR1 WSHSY and CDR2 SAAADI come from the germline V gene. Deletions cut 10 bases from V and 7 bases from J, with 19 bases between. For the CDR3, the DNA is TGCGCCACCCAGGACAGCGGCAAGATTGAAGCTTTCTTT. Its protein is CATQDSGKIEAFF.

In this sample, this clone turned up a few times. V gene TRBV6-1 combines with J gene TRBJ2-1; 8 bases fit TRBD2. The CDR3 spans 16 residues. Germline assignment: CDR1 MNHNS and CDR2 SASEGT. The J segment lost 4 bases and the V segment lost 0 bases, leaving 5 bases of the junction unmatched. The CDR3 sequence is CASSEASGVAYNEQFF. In nucleotides, the CDR3 is TGTGCCAGCAGTGAAGCTAGCGGGGTGGCTTACAATGAGCAGTTCTTC.

The chain couples TRBV19 to TRBJ2-1; D might be TRBD2 (5 bases). The germline V gene has CDR1 LNHDA and CDR2 SQIVND (reference sequence). V gave up 2 bases and J gave up 6 bases, with 8 bases separating them. The CDR3 runs 13 residues. CDR3 sequence reads: CASSILAVNEQFF. The CDR3 DNA sequence: TGTGCCAGTAGTATACTAGCAGTCAATGAGCAGTTCTTC.

J is TRBJ2-1 and V is TRBV27; 12 bases are shared with TRBD1. V shed 5 bases, J shed 4 bases, and the junction held 27 bases outside the gene matches. This CDR3 comprises 23 residues. Germline V gene sequence: CDR1 MNHEY, CDR2 SMNVEV (reference sequence). In nucleotides, the CDR3 is TGTGCCAGCAGTCTATTGGGCCTCACGTTGACAAGCCGGGACAGGGGGCTTTACAATGAGCAGTTCTTC. Translating gives CASSLLGLTLTSRDRGLYNEQFF.

In its sample, this clone ranks as medium-sized (0.01 to 0.1%). The V call is TRBV7-2, the J call TRBJ2-7; 9 nucleotides match TRBD1. V trimming: 4 bases; J trimming: 4 bases; junction bases outside the gene matches: 5. The CDR3 contains 14 residues. CDR1 is SGHTA, CDR2 FQGNSA, per germline. CDR3 in amino acids: CASSSRQGGYEQYF. The DNA for the CDR3 is TGTGCCAGCAGCTCCAGACAGGGGGGGTACGAGCAGTACTTC.

This clone has just a few counts. The chain couples TRBV6-1 to TRBJ2-7; D not resolved. There are 8 residues in the CDR3. The germline CDR1 and CDR2 sequences are MNHNS and SASEGT. V was cut by 7 bases and J by 9 bases, with 4 bases left in between. Here the CDR3 reads CASILQYF. The CDR3 DNA reads as TGTGCCAGCATCCTGCAGTACTTC.

This clone was found a few times. The chain combines TRBV19 with TRBJ2-7; 9 nucleotides agree with TRBD1. Per the germline V gene, CDR1 is LNHDA and CDR2 is SQIVND (reference sequence). CDR3 size: 13 residues. With 7 bases clipped from V and 5 bases from J, the junction kept 6 bases outside the gene matches. The CDR3 DNA follows: TGTGCCAGTAATCCCGGGACAGGGAACGAGCAGTACTTC. This sequence encodes CASNPGTGNEQYF.